This entry concerns a single TCR beta chain. The sample originates from a study of CD8 T cells in Susac syndrome. After extraction with the RNeasy kit, roughly 0.45 to 1 ug of the RNA was reverse transcribed using random hexamers. MiXCR, applied by TCRdb to the immunoSEQ multiplex PCR reads, yields one record per CDR3 protein. The data contain about 120,000 distinct CDR3 sequences, approximately 93% of them seen just once; the ten biggest clones take up just under 0.095%. V shed 4 bases and J shed 1 base, with 8 bases lying between them. CDR1 is SGHRS, CDR2 YFSETQ, per germline. CDR3 length equals 13 residues.

The source is a human donor with multiple sclerosis. The rearrangement joins TRBV5-1 to TRBJ2-5; D is unclear. The specimen was CD4+ T cells from PBMCs. The CDR3 loop is CASSREVQETQYF. The CDR3 DNA reads as TGCGCCAGCAGCAGGGAAGTCCAAGAGACCCAGTACTTC. Complete variable domain (other parts from reference TRBV5-1 and TRBJ2-5): KAGVTQTPRYLIKTRGQQVTLSCSPISGHRSVSWYQQTPGQGLQFLFEYFSETQRNKGNFPGRFSGRQFSNSRSEMNVSTLELGDSALYLCASSREVQETQYFGPGTRLLVL.